A selection of T cell receptor beta chains follows, all from one sample in a study of Ad26.COV2.S vaccination and SARS-CoV-2 variants. Some clones are missing from TCRdb's copy, which holds only in-frame ones; the method was immunoSEQ multiplex PCR. The sample lists about 330,000 clones, under 90% occurring once. Sequencing was performed on peripheral blood, taken in a trial of Ad26.COV2.S vaccine versus placebo. All receptors derive from a person between 18 and 60 years old who received the Ad26.COV2.S COVID-19 vaccine or a placebo. Each CDR3 is given with its conserved first and last residue. D genes are given only for firm matches. The size field is filled for only some rows; it gives once, few, many or a size class.

TRBV19,-,TRBJ1-6,-,CASDVGGGNSPLHF,TGTGCCAGCGATGTGGGGGGAGGTAATTCACCCCTCCACTTT
TRBV6-2/TRBV6-3,-,TRBJ2-3,once,CASSYLRGNPTDTQYF,TGTGCCAGCAGTTACTTACGGGGGAACCCCACAGATACGCAGTATTTT
TRBV9,TRBD1,TRBJ1-1,-,CASSVPERTGLNTEAFF,TGTGCCAGCAGCGTACCCGAAAGGACAGGGTTGAACACTGAAGCTTTCTTT
TRBV30,-,TRBJ1-6,-,CAWSVIGGSPLHF,TGTGCCTGGAGTGTAATCGGGGGATCACCCCTCCACTTT
TRBV6-5,-,TRBJ1-2,-,CASSYPGTLGLYGYTF,TGTGCCAGCAGTTACCCGGGGACGTTGGGGCTCTATGGCTACACCTTC
TRBV9,-,TRBJ2-1,-,CASSVDQQGGTHNEQFF,TGTGCCAGCAGCGTAGATCAGCAGGGAGGAACCCACAATGAGCAGTTCTTC
TRBV3-1/TRBV3-2,-,TRBJ2-7,-,CASSHGTGDYEQYF,TGTGCCAGCAGCCACGGGACCGGGGACTACGAGCAGTACTTC
TRBV6-5,-,TRBJ1-1,-,CASISVRGDTEAFF,TGTGCCAGCATTTCTGTAAGGGGTGACACTGAAGCTTTCTTT
TRBV12-5,-,TRBJ1-3,-,CASGFDGFFGNTIYF,TGTGCTAGTGGTTTCGACGGGTTTTTCGGAAACACCATATATTTT
TRBV11-1,-,TRBJ1-2,once,CASSLEFSGDHYGYTF,TGTGCCAGCAGCTTGGAATTCTCTGGAGATCACTATGGCTACACCTTC
TRBV6-2/TRBV6-3,-,TRBJ1-2,-,CASSYTSYGYTF,TGTGCCAGCAGTTACACCAGCTATGGCTACACCTTC
TRBV6-5,-,TRBJ1-1,-,CASRALGGGRTEAFF,TGTGCCAGCAGGGCCCTCGGGGGCGGTCGGACTGAAGCTTTCTTT
TRBV7-2,-,TRBJ2-3,-,CASSIADTQYF,TGTGCCAGCAGCATCGCAGATACGCAGTATTTT
TRBV4-1,-,TRBJ1-3,-,CASGMVGGNTIYF,TGCGCCAGCGGAATGGTAGGTGGAAACACCATATATTTT
TRBV7-9,-,TRBJ1-5,few,CASSEYLGNTEQPQHF,TGTGCCAGCAGCGAATATCTAGGGAACACTGAACAGCCCCAGCATTTT
TRBV3-1/TRBV3-2,-,TRBJ1-5,-,CASSHQIGNQPQHF,TGTGCCAGCAGCCACCAAATCGGTAATCAGCCCCAGCATTTT
TRBV25-1,TRBD1,TRBJ2-5,-,CASSEMGQGQETQYF,TGTGCCAGCAGTGAGATGGGACAGGGGCAAGAGACCCAGTACTTC
TRBV28,-,TRBJ2-2,-,CASSFEGYSSAGELFF,TGTGCCAGCAGTTTTGAGGGTTATTCGTCGGCCGGGGAGCTGTTTTTT
TRBV5-4,TRBD2,TRBJ2-5,-,CASSLLAGGPEEETQYF,TGTGCCAGCAGCTTGTTAGCGGGAGGGCCCGAGGAAGAGACCCAGTACTTC
TRBV5-1,-,TRBJ2-6,-,CASSWDGSSGANVLTF,TGCGCCAGCAGCTGGGACGGTTCCTCTGGGGCCAACGTCCTGACTTTC
TRBV2,-,TRBJ2-2,-,CASRTGTSNTGELFF,TGTGCCAGCAGGACCGGGACTTCGAACACCGGGGAGCTGTTTTTT
TRBV11-1,TRBD1,TRBJ1-2,-,CASSFTGVGYTF,TGTGCCAGCAGCTTTACAGGGGTCGGCTACACCTTC
TRBV7-9,-,TRBJ1-1,-,CASRDPLNTEAFF,TGTGCCAGCAGGGACCCCTTGAACACTGAAGCTTTCTTT
TRBV5-1,-,TRBJ1-6,-,CASSRSTTFNSPLHF,TGCGCCAGCAGCCGAAGTACGACGTTCAATTCACCCCTCCACTTT
TRBV4-1,TRBD2,TRBJ2-1,-,CASSQEPLAGTSSYNEQFF,TGCGCCAGCAGCCAAGAGCCACTAGCGGGGACCAGCTCCTACAATGAGCAGTTCTTC
TRBV25-1,TRBD1,TRBJ1-2,-,CASSYGQGKGGYTF,TGTGCCAGCAGTTACGGACAGGGGAAAGGGGGCTACACCTTC
TRBV5-1,TRBD1,TRBJ1-2,once,CASSISGTAYGYTF,TGCGCCAGCAGCATATCCGGGACAGCTTATGGCTACACCTTC
TRBV2,TRBD2,TRBJ2-1,-,CASKTSAYNEQFF,TGTGCCAGCAAAACTAGCGCGTACAATGAGCAGTTCTTC